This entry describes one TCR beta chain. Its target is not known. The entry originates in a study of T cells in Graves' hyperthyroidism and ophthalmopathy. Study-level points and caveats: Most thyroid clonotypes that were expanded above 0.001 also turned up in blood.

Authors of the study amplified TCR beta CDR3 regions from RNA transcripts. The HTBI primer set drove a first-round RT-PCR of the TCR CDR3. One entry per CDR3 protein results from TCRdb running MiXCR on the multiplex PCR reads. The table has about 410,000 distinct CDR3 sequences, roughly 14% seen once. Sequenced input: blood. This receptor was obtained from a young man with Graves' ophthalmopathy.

The CDR3 DNA is TGCGCCAGCAGTGAGGGGGTAGGCTATGGCTACACCTTC. Encoded protein: CASSEGVGYGYTF. This rearrangement joins TRBV10-1 to TRBJ1-2; D remains ambiguous. CDR3 size: 13 residues. Trimming left V 2 bases short and J 4 bases short, with 8 bases between. Germline V CDR1 and CDR2: WNHNN, SYGVQD (reference sequence).